Listed here are 32 T cell receptor beta chains from one sample, sequenced in a study of blood T cells in healthy people across ages. A second roughly 6 to 12 cycle PCR used barcoded and J-beta primers. In TCRdb, the 5' RACE reads were re-called with MiXCR into one record per CDR3 protein. This table has hundreds of thousands of distinct CDR3 sequences, approximately 30% appearing once. Sequencing was carried out using blood. These receptors came from a woman older than 75 in good health.

The sample holds many counts of this clonotype. J is TRBJ2-5 and V is TRBV16, with D unresolved. The CDR3 contains 14 residues. Per the germline V gene, CDR1 is KGHSY and CDR2 is FQNENV. The germline V and J ends were trimmed by 4 bases and 2 bases, with 11 bases remaining between them. The CDR3 loop is CASSPFVGQETQYF. The DNA for the CDR3 is TGTGCCAGCAGCCCCTTCGTGGGACAAGAGACCCAGTACTTC.

This clonotype was observed at least ten times. The chain is built from TRBV5-1 and TRBJ2-5, with D unresolved. The CDR3 length is 14 residues. With 3 bases removed from V and 2 bases from J, the gap between germline ends came to 11 bases. Looked up from germline, CDR1 is SGHRS and CDR2 is YFSETQ. CDR3 sequence (DNA): TGCGCCAGCAGCTCATCATTAAATCAAGAGACCCAGTACTTC. It yields the protein CASSSSLNQETQYF.

This clonotype showed up many times. The V call is TRBV7-9, the J call TRBJ2-5; TRBD2 matches 10 bases. Germline CDR1 is SEHNR and CDR2 is FQNEAQ (reference sequence). There are 14 residues in the CDR3. The J segment lost 5 bases and the V segment lost 5 bases, leaving 5 bases of the junction unmatched. CDR3 bases: TGTGCCAGCAGCCCCGGGACTAGCGTGGAGACCCAGTACTTC. Its translation is CASSPGTSVETQYF.

This clonotype was found a few times. This may stem from a read error, because a much larger clone lies one nucleotide away. The CDR3 coding sequence is TGTGCCATCAGTGAGTCAGCGGGCCAAGAGACCCAGTTCTTC. Its protein is CAISESAGQETQFF. V gene TRBV10-3 combines with J gene TRBJ2-1, with D possibly matching TRBD2 (6 bases). CDR1 is ENHRY, CDR2 SYGVKD, per germline. The CDR3 runs 14 residues. Trimming removed 0 bases from V and 13 bases from J, with 16 bases in between.

A few counts support this clonotype. The junction shows a germline mismatch at one end, possibly a read error. The chain joins TRBV3-1 to TRBJ1-5, with a tentative D call TRBD1 (6 bases). The V gene's germline CDR1 is LGHDT and CDR2 YNNKEL (reference sequence). This CDR3 region has 12 residues. CDR3 nucleotides: TGTGCCGGCAGCCAGCTACAGGGACCCCAGCATTTT. As protein: CAGSQLQGPQHF.

This clonotype was observed a few times. V usage is TRBV12-3 or TRBV12-4 and J usage is TRBJ2-1; D may match TRBD1 or TRBD2 (5 bases each). This CDR3 spans 17 amino acids. V was trimmed by 3 bases and J by 0 bases, leaving 15 bases between them. The CDR3 loop reads CASSFSFGTDSYNEQFF. The CDR3 DNA follows: TGTGCCAGCAGTTTTTCCTTTGGGACCGACTCCTACAATGAGCAGTTCTTC.

CDR3 residues: CASSEGLAGDTQYF. CDR3 DNA: TGTGCCAGCAGCGAGGGACTAGCTGGAGATACGCAGTATTTT. This rearrangement joins TRBV9 to TRBJ2-3, with 9 bases matching TRBD2. The junction had 4 bases not matched to a gene; V was cut back by 3 bases and J by 5 bases. Per germline, CDR1 SGDLS and CDR2 YYNGEE. This CDR3 is 14 amino acids long.

Remarks on this clonotype: At one boundary the junction diverges from the germline segment, which might be a read error. J is TRBJ2-3 and V is TRBV19; 11 positions agree with TRBD2. CDR3 length: 15 amino acids. In germline, CDR1 is LNHDA, CDR2 SQIVND (reference sequence). The DNA for the CDR3 is TGTGCCGGTAGTATTAGCGGGGGGGGCACAGATACGCAGTATTTT. Protein product: CAGSISGGGTDTQYF.

This clonotype occurred many times. The chain is built from TRBV29-1 and TRBJ1-1; no definite D call. Trimming took 3 bases from V and 1 from J, leaving 12 bases between them. This CDR3 has 14 amino acids. Germline CDR1 SQVTM, CDR2 ANQGSEA. For the CDR3, the DNA is TGCAGCGTTGATTCGATGGGAACGAACACTGAAGCTTTCTTT. Residues: CSVDSMGTNTEAFF.

Turning to this clonotype: A much larger clone lies one base from this, so it may be a read error. The chain couples TRBV4-3 to TRBJ1-2; TRBD1 matches 7 bases. The germline V gene has CDR1 LGHNA and CDR2 YSLEER. This CDR3 region has 14 residues. The chain's CDR3 is CASSQDQGVGGCTF. The CDR3, as DNA: TGCGCCAGCAGCCAAGATCAGGGGGTGGGGGGCTGCACCTTC.

A note on this clonotype: This could be a read error, since a much larger clone is one nucleotide away. The rearrangement joins TRBV12-3 or TRBV12-4 to TRBJ2-2; TRBD1 matches 9 bases. The CDR3 totals 16 residues. CDR3 DNA: TGTGCCAGCAGTGCCCGACAGGGGGGGTTTACCGGGGAGCGGTTTTTT. Translating gives CASSARQGGFTGERFF.

Many counts were recorded for this clonotype. The V gene is TRBV3-1, the J gene TRBJ2-7, with 9 bases matching TRBD2. In germline, CDR1 is LGHDT, CDR2 YNNKEL (reference sequence). The CDR3 contains 15 residues. Unmatched junction bases numbered 3, after V lost 0 bases and J lost 3 bases. CDR3: CASSQDVTSGYEQYF. CDR3 in DNA: TGTGCCAGCAGCCAAGATGTGACTAGCGGCTACGAGCAGTACTTC.

Concerning this clonotype itself: A read error may explain this, as a much larger clone is one base away. This chain joins TRBV20-1 and TRBJ2-7; 9 nucleotides align to TRBD2. This CDR3 spans 16 amino acids. Germline CDR1 DFQATT, CDR2 SNEGSKA (reference sequence). V gave up 5 bases and J gave up 7 bases; unmatched junction bases: 18. CDR3 DNA sequence: TGCAGTGCTGTCCTGGCGCGGGGGGGAAATTACAATGAGCAGTACTTC. It encodes CSAVLARGGNYNEQYF.

This clonotype was seen once. This chain connects TRBV20-1 to TRBJ2-5, with D possibly matching TRBD1 (6 bases). This CDR3 comprises 13 residues. The germline V gene has CDR1 DFQATT and CDR2 SNEGSKA (reference sequence). V gave up 3 bases and J gave up 5 bases, with 13 bases separating them. The DNA for the CDR3 is TGCAGTGCTAGCCGACAGGTTGGGGAGACCCAGTACTTC. It translates to CSASRQVGETQYF.

This clonotype occurred many times. Here the CDR3 reads CASSRRPRFYGYTF. CDR3 sequence (DNA): TGTGCCAGCAGTAGGCGCCCACGGTTCTATGGCTACACCTTC. The chain combines TRBV6-5 with TRBJ1-2; no definite D call. Between the trimmed V and J ends, which lost 5 bases and 4 bases, there was a span of 14 bases. CDR1 is MNHEY, CDR2 SVGAGI, per germline. CDR3 length equals 14 residues.

This clonotype was seen many times. The chain uses TRBV2 and TRBJ2-1, with TRBD2 identical over 8 bases. V was clipped by 10 bases and J by 4 bases; unmatched bases: 15. Germline-derived CDR1 and CDR2 are SNHLY and FYNNEI. CDR3 length equals 16 residues. The CDR3 sequence: CATTAGATPSYNEQFF. The CDR3 DNA sequence: TGTGCCACTACAGCGGGGGCCACCCCCTCATACAATGAGCAGTTCTTC.

This clonotype was counted between two and nine times. This chain joins TRBV11-2 and TRBJ2-7; 10 bases agree with TRBD2. The CDR3 runs to 16 residues. The trim removed 5 bases at V and 4 bases at J, leaving 11 bases unmatched. The V gene's germline CDR1 is SGHAT and CDR2 FQNNGV. CDR3 residues: CASSPIKREGGYEQYF. CDR3 DNA: TGTGCCAGCAGCCCGATCAAGCGGGAGGGCGGTTACGAGCAGTACTTC.

Note on this clonotype: No conserved phenylalanine or tryptophan is present at the end of the CDR3, so a read error is the likely explanation. This chain connects TRBV11-2 to TRBJ1-2; maybe TRBD1 (5 bases). V lost 1 base to trimming and J lost 8 bases, with 11 bases between them. The CDR3 covers 13 residues. The germline CDR1 and CDR2 sequences are SGHAT and FQNNGV. CDR3 residues: CASSLVRGGGYTV. The CDR3 nucleotides are TGTGCCAGCAGCTTAGTGAGGGGCGGGGGCTACACCGTC.

As for this clonotype: A much bigger clone sits one base away, suggesting this may be a read error. This chain links TRBV9 with TRBJ2-6; D unclear. V lost 0 bases, J lost 3 bases, and 10 bases lay in between. The germline V gene encodes CDR1 SGDLS and CDR2 YYNGEE. CDR3 length: 16 residues. The CDR3 protein is CASSVGKICGANVLTF. As DNA, the CDR3 is TGTGCCAGCAGCGTAGGAAAGATCTGTGGGGCCAACGTCCTGACTTTC.

This clonotype was seen at least ten times. The chain links TRBV7-2 to TRBJ2-3; 7 bases agree with TRBD1. The J segment lost 2 bases and the V segment lost 4 bases, leaving 9 bases of the junction unmatched. This CDR3 contains 16 residues. Germline V gives CDR1 SGHTA, CDR2 FQGNSA. As DNA, the CDR3 is TGTGCCAGCAGCTCCAGGACAGGACGCCACACAGATACGCAGTATTTT. Protein product: CASSSRTGRHTDTQYF. The variable domain in full, completed from reference TRBV7-2 and TRBJ2-3, reads GAGVSQSPSNKVTEKGKDVELRCDPISGHTALYWYRQSLGQGLEFLIYFQGNSAPDKSGLPSDRFSAERTGGSVSTLTIQRTQQEDSAVYLCASSSRTGRHTDTQYFGPGTRLTVL.

This clonotype showed up just once. The CDR3 DNA is TGTGCCAGACTTACCGGGAGGGAAGAGACCCAGTACTTC. Translating it yields CARLTGREETQYF. The chain combines TRBV6-1 with TRBJ2-5; TRBD2 matches 8 bases. V trimming: 9 bases; J trimming: 3 bases; junction bases outside the gene matches: 6. The germline V gene has CDR1 MNHNS and CDR2 SASEGT. The CDR3 is 13 amino acids.

In regard to this clonotype: A much larger clone differs from this one at a single base, so this may be a read error. The J gene is TRBJ2-7, the V gene TRBV2, with 7 nucleotides matching TRBD2. The length of the CDR3 is 16 residues. Germline V gene lookup returns CDR1 SNHLY and CDR2 FYNNEI. J was trimmed by 7 bases and V by 0 bases; bases with no gene match: 12. The CDR3 reads CASSEARGVANNEQYF. The CDR3 nucleotides are TGTGCCAGCAGTGAAGCTCGGGGGGTCGCCAACAATGAGCAGTACTTC.

Worth noting for this clonotype: With a much larger clone just one base away, this may be a read error. The chain combines TRBV20-1 with TRBJ2-7; D gene ambiguous. The germline V and J ends were trimmed by 6 bases and 7 bases, with 13 bases remaining between them. The CDR3 length is 11 residues. Germline CDR1 is DFQATT and CDR2 is SNEGSKA (reference sequence). The DNA for the CDR3 is TGCAGTGCCACCTCGGAGCTGGAGCAGTACTTC. Translation: CSATSELEQYF.

The table lists this clonotype with many counts. The genes are TRBV20-1 and TRBJ1-1; 8 nucleotides match TRBD1. The germline V gene encodes CDR1 DFQATT and CDR2 SNEGSKA (reference sequence). Trimming removed 6 bases from V and 4 bases from J; junction bases left unmatched: 10. The CDR3 loop spans 14 amino acids. In DNA form, the CDR3 reads TGCAGTGCCGCCCGGACAGGGTCGGGCACTGAAGCTTTCTTT. Protein sequence: CSAARTGSGTEAFF.

A remark on this clonotype: A much larger clonotype is one base distant, so this may be a read error. The chain uses TRBV6-1 and TRBJ2-1, with unresolved D. This CDR3 contains 11 residues. Germline CDR1 is MNHNS and CDR2 is SASEGT. The CDR3 nucleotides read TGTGCCCGCAGTGAACCCAATGAGCAGTTCTTC. Protein: CARSEPNEQFF.

A remark on this clonotype: A single base separates this from a much larger clone, so it may be a read error. The chain is built from TRBV27 and TRBJ2-7, with TRBD1 as a possible D gene (6 bases). In germline, CDR1 is MNHEY, CDR2 SMNVEV (reference sequence). The CDR3 sequence is 13 residues long. The V end lost 2 bases, the J end lost 3 bases, and 8 bases lay between the germline ends. CDR3 protein: CASSLKGVYEQYF. The CDR3 DNA sequence: TGTGCCAGCAGTTTAAAGGGGGTCTACGAGCAGTACTTC.

This clonotype came up many times. This sequence joins TRBV5-1 and TRBJ2-7; tentatively, D is TRBD1 (5 bases). Germline assignment: CDR1 SGHRS and CDR2 YFSETQ. CDR3 size: 15 residues. Trimming shortened V by 0 bases and J by 5 bases, and 15 bases separated the two germline ends. The CDR3 protein is CASSLGSSGIDEQYF. The DNA of the CDR3 is TGCGCCAGCAGCTTGGGCTCGTCAGGGATCGACGAGCAGTACTTC. The full variable domain, in which reference TRBV5-1 and TRBJ2-7 provide the parts outside the CDR3, is KAGVTQTPRYLIKTRGQQVTLSCSPISGHRSVSWYQQTPGQGLQFLFEYFSETQRNKGNFPGRFSGRQFSNSRSEMNVSTLELGDSALYLCASSLGSSGIDEQYFGPGTRLTVT.

This clonotype was detected only a few times. This sequence joins TRBV6-2 or TRBV6-3 and TRBJ2-3, with 8 bases that match TRBD1. V lost 1 base and J lost 6; bases outside the gene matches: 21. The CDR3 has 20 residues. Germline CDR1 reads MNHEY; CDR2 reads SVGEGT. This chain's CDR3 is CASSYLLLSLQGGPVDTQYF. The CDR3 nucleotides read TGTGCCAGCAGTTACTTGCTCCTGTCTTTACAGGGGGGCCCAGTGGATACGCAGTATTTT.

With respect to this clonotype: One end of the junction is discordant with germline, which a read error may explain. The chain employs TRBV4-3 and TRBJ1-6; no definite D call. CDR3 length: 14 residues. CDR1 LGHNA and CDR2 YSLEER come from the germline V gene. Written as DNA, the CDR3 is TGCGCCAGCAGCCAACCTAATTCCAATTCACCCCCCTACTTT. It codes for CASSQPNSNSPPYF.

In its sample, this clonotype was seen a few times. The junction and the germline gene differ at one end; a read error may be behind it. V usage is TRBV3-1 and J usage is TRBJ2-5; the D gene is possibly TRBD1 (7 bases). The tail of the sequence fits TRBJ2-7 better, so the J call may be wrong. There are 12 residues in the CDR3. Germline assignment: CDR1 LGHDT and CDR2 YNNKEL (reference sequence). The CDR3 DNA reads as TGTACCAGCAGCCAGGGGGGCTACGAGCAGTACTTC. Amino acid sequence: CTSSQGGYEQYF.

This clonotype has only a few counts. This chain connects TRBV29-1 to TRBJ1-1; the D is unclear. V was trimmed by 7 bases and J by 6 bases, leaving 12 bases between them. This CDR3 region has 11 residues. Germline V CDR1 and CDR2: SQVTM, ANQGSEA. CDR3 in DNA: TGCAGCGCAGAGACGGCCGCTGAAGCTTTCTTT. Translated, it gives CSAETAAEAFF.

There are a few counts of this clonotype. J is TRBJ2-5 and V is TRBV30; D is unresolved. The CDR3 runs to 12 residues. The ends were cut back, 0 bases at V and 4 bases at J, with 6 bases in the middle. Germline CDR1 GTSNPN, CDR2 SVGIG (reference sequence). The CDR3 DNA reads as TGTGCCTGGAGTGTACGAGGAGAGACCCAGTACTTC. Protein sequence: CAWSVRGETQYF.